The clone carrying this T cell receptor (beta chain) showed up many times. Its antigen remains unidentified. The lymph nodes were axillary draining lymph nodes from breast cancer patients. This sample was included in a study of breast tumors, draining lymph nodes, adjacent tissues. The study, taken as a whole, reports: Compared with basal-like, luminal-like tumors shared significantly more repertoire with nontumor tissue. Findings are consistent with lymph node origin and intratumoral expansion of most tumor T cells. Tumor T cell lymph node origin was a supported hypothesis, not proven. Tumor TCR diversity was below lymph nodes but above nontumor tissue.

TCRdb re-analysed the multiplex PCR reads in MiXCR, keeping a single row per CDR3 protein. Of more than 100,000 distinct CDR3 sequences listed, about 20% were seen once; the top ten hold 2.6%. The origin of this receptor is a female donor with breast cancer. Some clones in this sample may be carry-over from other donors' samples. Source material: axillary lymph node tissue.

The CDR3 loop is CATSRDFPGQGDPYEQYF. Here the CDR3 DNA reads TGTGCCACCAGCAGAGATTTTCCCGGTCAGGGCGACCCATACGAGCAGTACTTC. V gene TRBV15 combines with J gene TRBJ2-7; D is possibly TRBD1 (5 bases). The CDR3 consists of 18 residues. Germline-derived CDR1 and CDR2 are LNHNV and YYDKDF (reference sequence). Trimming removed 0 bases at V and 4 bases at J, with 22 bases between.